The 5 T cell receptor beta chains reported below all come from one sample, sequenced in a study of vaccination effects on CD4 cells after COVID-19. The method was immunoSEQ multiplex PCR; TCRdb's version includes in-frame clones alone and lacks a portion of them. The sample includes roughly 54,000 clones, approximately 73% of them seen just once. No antigen is known for these receptors. Prior to sequencing, the ViraFEST assay stimulated PBMC with viral peptide pools, which expanded the antigen-specific CD4+ T cells. Researchers isolated CD4+ T cells once approximately ten days of culture had elapsed. Infection with SARS-CoV-2 occurred in the person between March and December 2020, and PCR confirmed it. The material sequenced was CD4+ T cells from PBMCs cultured with HIV peptides, taken before COVID-19 vaccination. Subset specified: HIV-1 Nef peptide pool negative control/reference culture. The receptors come from a human donor who had a prior SARS-CoV-2 infection.

The chain employs TRBV6-1 and TRBJ2-2; maybe TRBD2 (7 bases). CDR3 length: 16 amino acids. Trimming shortened V by 2 bases and J by 4 bases, and 14 bases separated the two germline ends. Looked up from germline, CDR1 is MNHNS and CDR2 is SASEGT. This CDR3 is CASSEYGGGGTGELFF. Here the CDR3 DNA reads TGTGCCAGCAGTGAATATGGGGGAGGGGGCACCGGGGAGCTGTTTTTT.

The V and J genes are TRBV7-9 and TRBJ1-1; the D gene is possibly TRBD1 (6 bases). The V end was cut by 7 bases, the J end by 0 bases, with 12 bases between. The CDR3 has 14 amino acids. Germline loops: CDR1 SEHNR, CDR2 FQNEAQ (reference sequence). The CDR3 DNA reads as TGTGCCAGCACACGTGACAGGATGAACACTGAAGCTTTCTTT. Protein product: CASTRDRMNTEAFF.

The V gene is TRBV19, the J gene TRBJ2-5; the match to TRBD2 covers 13 bases. There are 15 residues in the CDR3. Germline V gene data show CDR1 as LNHDA and CDR2 as SQIVND (reference sequence). After removal of 7 bases from V and 5 bases from J, the junction contained 7 bases not matched to a gene. In nucleotides, the CDR3 is TGTGCCAGTATCACTAGCGGGAGGGCCCACGAGACCCAGTACTTC. Its translation is CASITSGRAHETQYF. Full variable domain (outside the CDR3, taken from reference TRBV19 and TRBJ2-5): DGGITQSPKYLFRKEGQNVTLSCEQNLNHDAMYWYRQDPGQGLRLIYYSQIVNDFQKGDIAEGYSVSREKKESFPLTVTSAQKNPTAFYLCASITSGRAHETQYFGPGTRLLVL.

The chain joins TRBV11-1 to TRBJ2-3; 12 nucleotides agree with TRBD2. Germline values: CDR1 SGHAT, CDR2 FQDESV (reference sequence). The J segment lost 3 bases and the V segment lost 10 bases, leaving 8 bases of the junction unmatched. The CDR3 length is 15 residues. The CDR3 nucleotides are TGTGCCACCGCCGGACTAGCGGGACTTACAGATACGCAGTATTTT. Translating gives CATAGLAGLTDTQYF.

This chain links TRBV15 with TRBJ1-2; TRBD1 aligns across 9 bases. V trimming: 3 bases; J trimming: 7 bases; junction bases outside the gene matches: 6. Germline CDR1 reads LNHNV; CDR2 reads YYDKDF (reference sequence). CDR3 size: 14 residues. CDR3 in amino acids: CATSRDRGLGGYTF. Written as DNA, the CDR3 is TGTGCCACCAGCAGGGACAGGGGTCTAGGTGGCTACACCTTC.